This entry describes one T cell receptor (beta chain). The antigen is undetermined. V was shortened by 5 bases and J by 8 bases, with 12 bases between the two germline ends. The CDR3 spans 12 residues. Germline V CDR1 and CDR2: SGHVT, SQSDAQ. In TCRdb, the reads were re-called with MiXCR into one record per CDR3 protein. This table holds a few hundred thousand distinct CDR3 sequences, roughly 42% found once. The data belong to a study of T cell repertoires in cytomegalovirus infection. The TCR comes from a human donor in good health (CMV status not recorded). Some clones in this sample may be carry-over from other donors' samples. This specimen consisted of cultured PBMCs, obtained from culture after CMV antigen stimulation. The rearrangement joins TRBV7-4 to TRBJ1-2; D gene ambiguous. CDR3 nucleotides: TGTGCCAGCAGCCCCTATCCGGTCGGCTACACCTTC. It translates to CASSPYPVGYTF.